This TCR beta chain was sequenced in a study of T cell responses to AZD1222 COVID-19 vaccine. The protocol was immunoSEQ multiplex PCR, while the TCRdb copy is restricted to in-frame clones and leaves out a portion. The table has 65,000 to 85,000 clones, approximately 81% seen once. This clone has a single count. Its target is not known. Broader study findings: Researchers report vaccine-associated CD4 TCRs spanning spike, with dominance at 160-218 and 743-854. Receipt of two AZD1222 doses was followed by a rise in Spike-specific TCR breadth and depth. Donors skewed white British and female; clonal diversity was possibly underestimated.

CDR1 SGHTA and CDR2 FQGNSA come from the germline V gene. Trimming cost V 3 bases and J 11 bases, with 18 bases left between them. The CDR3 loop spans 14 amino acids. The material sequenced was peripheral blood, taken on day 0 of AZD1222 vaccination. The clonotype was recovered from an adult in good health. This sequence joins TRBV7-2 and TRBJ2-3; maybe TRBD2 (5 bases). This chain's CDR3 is CASSFDRGPSGQYF. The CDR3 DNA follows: TGTGCCAGCAGCTTCGACCGGGGTCCCAGTGGGCAGTATTTT. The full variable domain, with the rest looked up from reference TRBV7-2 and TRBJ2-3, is GAGVSQSPSNKVTEKGKDVELRCDPISGHTALYWYRQSLGQGLEFLIYFQGNSAPDKSGLPSDRFSAERTGGSVSTLTIQRTQQEDSAVYLCASSFDRGPSGQYFGPGTRLTVL.